This is a list of T cell receptor beta chains from one sample in a study of post-analysis software for immune sequencing data. TCRdb passed the PCR reads through MiXCR, listing each CDR3 protein once. In the table there are about 560,000 distinct CDR3 sequences, around 40% of which are singletons. The sample consisted of blood. The receptors derive from a girl aged 5 to 17 with multiple sclerosis. The CDR3 runs from the conserved cysteine through the conserved F or W. A D gene is named only where the DNA matches it firmly. Clone sizes are given selectively: once, few, many, or a class where the clone is expanded.

d_gene	v_gene	j_gene	abundance	CDR3nt	CDR3aa
-	TRBV29-1	TRBJ2-5	few	TGCAGCGTTAGGGACGCGCAGTACTTC	CSVRDAQYF
-	TRBV29-1	TRBJ2-7	-	TGCAGCGCCCTGCATCACGAGCAGTACTTC	CSALHHEQYF
-	TRBV5-1	TRBJ2-7	-	TGCGCCAGCAGCTTAGCCGACTACTACGAGCAGTACTTC	CASSLADYYEQYF
TRBD1	TRBV29-1	TRBJ2-7	-	TGCAGCGCCGGGACAGGTGGTACCTACGAGCAGTACTTC	CSAGTGGTYEQYF
TRBD2	TRBV9	TRBJ2-1	-	TGTGCCAGCAGCCCACAGAGACTAGCGGGAGGGGATGGGCAGTTCTTC	CASSPQRLAGGDGQFF
-	TRBV3-1	TRBJ2-3	-	TGTGCCAGCAGCCAAGAACCACAGGGCATCCATACGCAGTATTTT	CASSQEPQGIHTQYF
-	TRBV5-1	TRBJ2-3	once	TGCGCCAGCAGCTTGGGTGGATCGTGGGATACGCAGTATTTT	CASSLGGSWDTQYF
-	TRBV12-3/TRBV12-4	TRBJ2-3	few	TGTGCCAGCAGTTTACCAGGGGTCACAGATACGCAGTATTTT	CASSLPGVTDTQYF
-	TRBV5-1	TRBJ2-1	-	TGCGCCAGCAGCTTGAGGACGGGAGCCTACAATGAGCAGTTCTTC	CASSLRTGAYNEQFF
TRBD2	TRBV12-3/TRBV12-4	TRBJ2-4	-	TGTGCCAGCAGTTTAGGGGCTAGCGGAAACATTCAGTACTTC	CASSLGASGNIQYF
-	TRBV12-3/TRBV12-4	TRBJ2-3	-	TGTGCCAGCAGTTTAGCCGTTAGCTGGGGCACAGATGCGCAGTATTTT	CASSLAVSWGTDAQYF
-	TRBV18	TRBJ1-4	-	TGTGCCAGCTCACCACCTGACAAGGATCGTGAAAAACTGTTTTTT	CASSPPDKDREKLFF
-	TRBV6-5	TRBJ1-6	once	TGTGCCAGCAGTTACCGACAGGTTGATTCACCCCTCCACTTT	CASSYRQVDSPLHF
-	TRBV6-5	TRBJ2-5	-	TGTGCCAGCGGTCCGGTAAAAGAGACCCAGTACTTC	CASGPVKETQYF
TRBD1	TRBV12-3/TRBV12-4	TRBJ1-2	-	TGTGCCAGCAGATCGACAGGGGTCTATGGCTACACCTTC	CASRSTGVYGYTF
-	TRBV12-3/TRBV12-4	TRBJ2-5	-	TGTGCCAGCAAAGGGGATTATCAAGAGACCCAGTACTTC	CASKGDYQETQYF
-	TRBV12-3/TRBV12-4	TRBJ1-2	-	TGTGCCAGCACCCCGGGACCACAGCACATCTATGGCTACACCTTC	CASTPGPQHIYGYTF
-	TRBV12-3/TRBV12-4	TRBJ2-5	-	TGTGCCAGCAGTTTTCTTACACGGGCCTCTAAAGAGACCCGGTACTTC	CASSFLTRASKETRYF
-	TRBV12-3/TRBV12-4	TRBJ2-1	few	TGTGCCAGCAGTTTTCTCCAATTCATTATCTTGTCACGACGGGATGAGCAGTTCTTC	CASSFLQFIILSRRDEQFF
-	TRBV3-1	TRBJ2-5	-	TGTGCCAGCAGCCTCTTTACAGCAGGGGAGACCCAGTACTTC	CASSLFTAGETQYF
-	TRBV7-2	TRBJ2-7	-	TGTGCCAGCAGCTTCAACAGGGACGAGCAGTACTTC	CASSFNRDEQYF
TRBD1	TRBV20-1	TRBJ2-3	few	TGCAGTGGGGAACAGGGGACCGCCAGGTATTTT	CSGEQGTARYF
TRBD2	TRBV4-1	TRBJ2-1	-	TGCGCCAGCAGCCGGAAACTAGCGGATCTCTACAATGAGCAGTTCTTC	CASSRKLADLYNEQFF
-	TRBV3-1	TRBJ1-2	many	TGTGCCAGCAGCCCTGACCGCTATGGCTACACCTTC	CASSPDRYGYTF
-	TRBV24-1	TRBJ2-1	-	TGTGCCACAAGCATCAGAGGAAGCTCCTACAATGAGCAGTTCTTC	CATSIRGSSYNEQFF
TRBD2	TRBV4-2	TRBJ2-7	-	TGTGCCAGCAGCCAAGACAGGTGGGAGGGGACCCGCAAATACGAGCAGTACTTC	CASSQDRWEGTRKYEQYF
TRBD1	TRBV12-3/TRBV12-4	TRBJ2-7	-	TGTGCCAGCAGTCGGGGACAGGCTGGCCCCTACGAGCAGTACTTC	CASSRGQAGPYEQYF
-	TRBV29-1	TRBJ1-2	few	TGCAGCGTTACGGGACGTCTCAATAACTATGGCTACACCTTC	CSVTGRLNNYGYTF
-	TRBV12-3/TRBV12-4	TRBJ1-1	-	TGTGCCAGCAGAACCGGGACCTTCACAGAAGCTTTCTTT	CASRTGTFTEAFF
TRBD1	TRBV29-1	TRBJ2-7	-	TGCAGCGTTGCCGGGACAGGGTTCTACGAGCAGTACTTC	CSVAGTGFYEQYF
-	TRBV5-1	TRBJ2-3	-	TGCGCCAGCAGCTTGGCCTCCCTAGCCACAGATACGCAGTATTTT	CASSLASLATDTQYF
-	TRBV3-1	TRBJ2-5	few	TGCGCCAGCAGCCAACGGGGCCAAGAGACCCAGTACTTC	CASSQRGQETQYF
TRBD2	TRBV20-1	TRBJ2-1	few	TGCAGTGCTAGATATTCCACGGGACTAGCGGGCCGAGCGACCTACAATGAGCAGTTCTTC	CSARYSTGLAGRATYNEQFF
-	TRBV6-4	TRBJ2-1	-	TGTGCCAGCAGTTCGCAGGGCGGAAACAATGAGCAGTTCTTC	CASSSQGGNNEQFF
TRBD1	TRBV12-3/TRBV12-4	TRBJ1-1	-	TGTGCCAGCAGTGAGACAGGGGGCATGGGGGGAGCTTTCTTT	CASSETGGMGGAFF
-	TRBV27	TRBJ1-5	few	TGTGCCAGCAGTCCGCCAGGGGTAAATCAGCCCCAGCATTTT	CASSPPGVNQPQHF
TRBD1	TRBV5-6	TRBJ1-1	-	TGTGCCAGCAGCGCCGCTCGGACAGGGGAGACTGAAGCTTTCTTT	CASSAARTGETEAFF
-	TRBV5-1	TRBJ1-2	-	TGCGCCAGCAGCTTGGCCGGGCAGCGGGGGAGGTATGGCTACACCTTC	CASSLAGQRGRYGYTF
-	TRBV4-1	TRBJ2-3	-	TGCGCCAGCAGCCAACTGGGACTTTCCACAGATACGCAGTATTTT	CASSQLGLSTDTQYF
TRBD2	TRBV5-1	TRBJ2-1	-	TGCGCCAGCAGCTTCTGGGCTAGCGGGGGGTCCTACAATGAGCAGTTCTTC	CASSFWASGGSYNEQFF
TRBD1	TRBV7-9	TRBJ2-1	-	TGTGCCAGCAGCTTCTACGACAGGGACAATGAGCAGTTCTTC	CASSFYDRDNEQFF
-	TRBV30	TRBJ1-2	-	TGTGCCTGGAGCCCCGACACAATCTCCTATGGCTACACCTTC	CAWSPDTISYGYTF
-	TRBV20-1	TRBJ1-1	-	TGCAGTCCCATCTCCATGAACACTGAAGCTTTCTTT	CSPISMNTEAFF
-	TRBV11-3	TRBJ2-7	-	TGTGCCAGCAGCTTAGATGCGGGGACCTACGAGCAGTACTTC	CASSLDAGTYEQYF
TRBD1	TRBV5-6	TRBJ1-2	-	TGTGCCAGCAGCTTGGAAGGGACAGGCCGCACCTATGGCTACACCTTC	CASSLEGTGRTYGYTF